Sequencing of this TCR beta chain was carried out in a study of blood T cell repertoires in COVID-19. Whole-study context: Material from acute and convalescent COVID-19 was sourced from the United States, Italy and Spain. Sources were T cells, B-cell-depleted T cells, or PBMCs; the material itself was cDNA or gDNA.

Original data processing: Estimates of nucleated cell counts were drawn from the amplification of reference gene primers. Assay: immunoSEQ multiplex PCR; the TCRdb copy retains only in-frame clones and omits some. V and J calls and clone size are copied from that table; D and trimming were computed from the DNA. Here the sample spans 150,000 to 200,000 clones, 65% to 90% being singletons. The V segment lost 2 bases and the J segment 7 bases; nucleotides outside the gene matches: 8. The CDR3 spans 15 residues. Germline lookup yields CDR1 SNHLY and CDR2 FYNNEI. The origin of this receptor is a man between 60 and 70 years old with acute or convalescent COVID-19. The chain has TRBV2 and TRBJ2-7, with 10 bases aligning to TRBD1. Sequencing was done on a sample of peripheral blood. The CDR3 DNA is TGTGCCAGCAGTGAATTGGGACAGGGGCAAACTGAGCAGTACTTC. Amino acid sequence: CASSELGQGQTEQYF.